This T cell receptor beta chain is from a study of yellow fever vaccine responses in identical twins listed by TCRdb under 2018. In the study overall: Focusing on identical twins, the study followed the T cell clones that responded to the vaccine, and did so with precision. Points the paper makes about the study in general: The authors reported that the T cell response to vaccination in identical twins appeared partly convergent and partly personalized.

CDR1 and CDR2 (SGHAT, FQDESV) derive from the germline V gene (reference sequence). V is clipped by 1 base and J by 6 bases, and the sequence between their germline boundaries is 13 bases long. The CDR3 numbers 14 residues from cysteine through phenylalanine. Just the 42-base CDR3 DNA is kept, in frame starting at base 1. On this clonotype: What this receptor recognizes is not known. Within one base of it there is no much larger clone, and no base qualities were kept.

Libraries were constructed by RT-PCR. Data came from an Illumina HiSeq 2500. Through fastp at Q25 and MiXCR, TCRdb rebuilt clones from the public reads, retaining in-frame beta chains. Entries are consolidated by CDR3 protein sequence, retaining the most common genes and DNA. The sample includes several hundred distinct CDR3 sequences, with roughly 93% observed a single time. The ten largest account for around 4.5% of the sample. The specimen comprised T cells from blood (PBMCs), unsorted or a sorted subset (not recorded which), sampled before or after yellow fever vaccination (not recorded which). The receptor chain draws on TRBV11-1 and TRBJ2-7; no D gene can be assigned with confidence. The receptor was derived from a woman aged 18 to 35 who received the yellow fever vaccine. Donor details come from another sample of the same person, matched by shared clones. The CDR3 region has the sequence CASSLVAGLGEQYF. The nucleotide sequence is TGTGCCAGCAGCTTAGTGGCTGGATTAGGCGAGCAGTACTTC.